The 26 T cell receptor beta chains below come from one sample, sequenced in a study of blood T cell repertoires in COVID-19. Profiled with immunoSEQ multiplex PCR; TCRdb holds only in-frame clones, not every one. The sample carries 140,000 to 150,000 clones, around 81% recorded once. The material sequenced was peripheral blood. The source of these receptors is a woman between 45 and 65 years old with acute or convalescent COVID-19.

This chain links TRBV5-4 with TRBJ1-1; perhaps TRBD1 as D (5 bases). The length of the CDR3 is 14 residues. CDR1 SGHNT and CDR2 YYREEE come from the germline V gene (reference sequence). Trimming removed 4 bases at V and 7 bases at J, with 17 bases between. CDR3: CASSKDILLGEAFF. In DNA form, the CDR3 reads TGTGCCAGCAGCAAGGACATATTACTCGGTGAAGCTTTCTTT.

The V gene is TRBV3-1 (or the pseudogene TRBV3-2), the J gene TRBJ1-1, with D possibly being TRBD1 (6 bases). The CDR3 covers 15 residues. With 7 bases removed from V and 6 bases from J, the gap between germline ends came to 21 bases. CDR1 and CDR2 (germline): LGHDT, YNNKEL (reference sequence). CDR3 in DNA: TGTGCCAGCATCCGCAGTTCAGGGGCCGGATCTGAAGCTTTCTTT. This translates into CASIRSSGAGSEAFF.

The genes are TRBV11-1 and TRBJ1-2; D is undetermined. Germline V gives CDR1 SGHAT, CDR2 FQDESV (reference sequence). The CDR3 has 15 amino acids. V dropped 4 bases and J dropped 6 bases, with 18 bases sitting between them. CDR3 amino acids: CASSSLGEAMDGYTF. Here the CDR3 DNA reads TGTGCCAGCAGCTCTCTCGGGGAGGCGATGGATGGCTACACCTTC. Full variable domain (remainder filled in from reference TRBV11-1 and TRBJ1-2): EAEVAQSPRYKITEKSQAVAFWCDPISGHATLYWYRQILGQGPELLVQFQDESVVDDSQLPKDRFSAERLKGVDSTLKIQPAELGDSAMYLCASSSLGEAMDGYTFGSGTRLTVV.

This clone was counted many times. This sequence joins TRBV20-1 and TRBJ2-7; D is perhaps TRBD2 (6 bases). V was trimmed by 2 bases and J by 11 bases, leaving 13 bases between them. The germline CDR1 and CDR2 sequences are DFQATT and SNEGSKA (reference sequence). The CDR3 extends over 11 amino acids. CDR3 loop: CSARSRGYEYF. CDR3 bases: TGCAGTGCTAGATCGCGGGGCTACGAGTACTTC.

There are a few counts of this clone. This chain uses TRBV5-1 with TRBJ1-2; 11 bases align to TRBD1. Trimming cost V 5 bases and J 8 bases; bases outside gene matches: 5. CDR1 and CDR2 (germline): SGHRS, YFSETQ. CDR3 length equals 13 residues. The DNA for the CDR3 is TGCGCCAGCAGTTTCGGACAGGGGGCCGGCTACACCTTC. Its protein product is CASSFGQGAGYTF. Variable domain in full (rest from reference TRBV5-1 and TRBJ1-2): KAGVTQTPRYLIKTRGQQVTLSCSPISGHRSVSWYQQTPGQGLQFLFEYFSETQRNKGNFPGRFSGRQFSNSRSEMNVSTLELGDSALYLCASSFGQGAGYTFGSGTRLTVV.

This chain joins TRBV29-1 and TRBJ2-1, with 7 nucleotides matching TRBD2. Germline CDR1 reads SQVTM; CDR2 reads ANQGSEA. V lost 4 bases to trimming and J lost 7 bases; unmatched junction nucleotides: 4. This CDR3 is built from 12 residues. The CDR3 DNA reads TGCAGCGTTGTTGGGGGGGGGAATGAGCAGTTCTTC. Residues: CSVVGGGNEQFF.

V usage is TRBV5-1 and J usage is TRBJ2-3, with D possibly TRBD1 on 5 matching bases. The V and J ends lost 4 bases and 0 bases respectively, with 12 bases between them. CDR1 is SGHRS and CDR2 is YFSETQ in the germline V gene. CDR3 length: 15 residues. The CDR3 coding sequence is TGCGCCAGCAGCCCTGACAGCGCTAGCACAGATACGCAGTATTTT. Protein product: CASSPDSASTDTQYF.

A few counts support this clone. The V gene is TRBV7-8, the J gene TRBJ1-4, with D unclear. The CDR3 is made up of 16 amino acids. V was pared by 3 bases and J by 0 bases, with 11 bases between. Germline V gene data show CDR1 as SGHVS and CDR2 as FQNEAQ. CDR3 nucleotide sequence: TGTGCCAGCAGCTTCCTTCTCGGGGCAACTAATGAAAAACTGTTTTTT. Its translation is CASSFLLGATNEKLFF. The full variable domain, rest sourced from reference TRBV7-8 and TRBJ1-4, is GAGVSQSPRYKVAKRGQDVALRCDPISGHVSLFWYQQALGQGPEFLTYFQNEAQLDKSGLPSDRFFAERPEGSVSTLKIQRTQQEDSAVYLCASSFLLGATNEKLFFGSGTQLSVL.

This clone showed up just a few times. Here the CDR3 reads CASSLAASNEQFF. The CDR3 DNA is TGTGCCAGCAGCTTAGCCGCGAGCAATGAGCAGTTCTTC. The V and J genes are TRBV7-2 and TRBJ2-1; D unresolved. This CDR3 has 13 amino acids. Germline assignment: CDR1 SGHTA and CDR2 FQGNSA. V was pared by 0 bases and J by 6 bases, with 6 bases between. Full variable domain (rest looked up from reference TRBV7-2 and TRBJ2-1): GAGVSQSPSNKVTEKGKDVELRCDPISGHTALYWYRQSLGQGLEFLIYFQGNSAPDKSGLPSDRFSAERTGGSVSTLTIQRTQQEDSAVYLCASSLAASNEQFFGPGTRLTVL.

The chain has TRBV5-1 and TRBJ1-2; D might be TRBD1 (6 bases). Germline CDR1 is SGHRS and CDR2 is YFSETQ. The CDR3 has 15 amino acids. V was shortened by 5 bases and J by 6 bases, with 20 bases between the two germline ends. CDR3 in amino acids: CASSRSTTGRDGYTF. In DNA, the CDR3 is TGCGCCAGCAGTCGTTCGACCACAGGGCGCGATGGCTACACCTTC.

The rearrangement joins TRBV4-3 to TRBJ2-2, with 12 nucleotides matching TRBD2. From germline, CDR1 is LGHNA and CDR2 YSLEER. V was pared by 0 bases and J by 3 bases, with 8 bases of the junction left unmatched. This CDR3 is built from 19 residues. CDR3 DNA: TGCGCCAGCAGCCAAGAGGCTAGCGGGGGGGCCGTGTACACCGGGGAGCTGTTTTTT. It is translated as CASSQEASGGAVYTGELFF.

This rearrangement joins TRBV7-8 to TRBJ1-6, with D unclear. This CDR3 has 16 residues. With 5 bases removed from V and 8 bases from J, the gap between germline ends came to 19 bases. Germline values: CDR1 SGHVS, CDR2 FQNEAQ. This CDR3 reads CASSAAGSKPDSPLHF. The CDR3 DNA is TGTGCCAGCAGCGCTGCCGGGTCAAAGCCCGATTCACCCCTCCACTTT. The entire variable domain, with the rest obtained from reference TRBV7-8 and TRBJ1-6, is as follows: GAGVSQSPRYKVAKRGQDVALRCDPISGHVSLFWYQQALGQGPEFLTYFQNEAQLDKSGLPSDRFFAERPEGSVSTLKIQRTQQEDSAVYLCASSAAGSKPDSPLHFGNGTRLTVT.

This clone showed up just once. The chain uses TRBV7-9 and TRBJ1-5, with D possibly being TRBD1 (6 bases). Trimming took off 6 bases at V and 5 bases at J, with 11 bases between the two ends. The CDR3 length is 13 residues. Germline CDR1 SEHNR, CDR2 FQNEAQ (reference sequence). CDR3 residues: CASSYREDQPQHF. Here the CDR3 DNA reads TGTGCCAGCAGTTACAGGGAAGATCAGCCCCAGCATTTT.

The CDR3 DNA is TGTGCCAGCCTAGGGGCGGGGGCCACACAGACCCAGTACTTC. It specifies CASLGAGATQTQYF. The chain couples TRBV7-8 to TRBJ2-5; tentative D call: TRBD2 (7 bases). This CDR3 spans 14 amino acids. V shed 8 bases and J shed 6 bases, with 19 bases lying between them. From germline, CDR1 is SGHVS and CDR2 FQNEAQ.

The J gene is TRBJ2-5, the V gene TRBV28, with 8 positions matching TRBD2. CDR3 length: 15 residues. Germline values: CDR1 MDHEN, CDR2 SYDVKM. Trimming at V came to 4 bases and at J to 1 base, leaving 5 bases not matched to a gene. In DNA form, the CDR3 reads TGTGCCAGCAGTTCCGGGGGGGCTGGCCAAGAGACCCAGTACTTC. It codes for CASSSGGAGQETQYF.

This clone came up a few times. The chain links TRBV5-1 to TRBJ1-2; TRBD1 aligns across 9 bases. Germline trimming cut 1 base from V and 1 base from J; bases unmatched to any gene: 14. Germline V gene data show CDR1 as SGHRS and CDR2 as YFSETQ. The CDR3 runs 19 residues. CDR3 protein: CASSLLPAQDRGVNYGYTF. DNA of the CDR3: TGCGCCAGCAGCTTGCTACCAGCCCAGGACAGGGGAGTTAACTATGGCTACACCTTC.

The V call is TRBV6-4, the J call TRBJ2-3; a possible D gene is TRBD2 (7 bases). Germline CDR1 is MRHNA and CDR2 is SNTAGT. The CDR3 totals 15 residues. V was pared by 8 bases and J by 4 bases, with 19 bases between. The CDR3: CASASEGGRADTQYF. DNA of the CDR3: TGTGCCAGCGCGTCTGAGGGGGGGCGGGCAGATACGCAGTATTTT.

The CDR3 loop is CASRKGTAGELFF. The CDR3 DNA follows: TGTGCCAGCAGGAAAGGGACAGCCGGGGAGCTGTTTTTT. V usage is TRBV6-5 and J usage is TRBJ2-2; 7 bases line up with TRBD1. Per the germline V gene, CDR1 is MNHEY and CDR2 is SVGAGI. The CDR3 has 13 amino acids. J gave up 6 bases and V 6 bases, and 4 bases lay outside the gene matches.

The V and J genes are TRBV6-5 and TRBJ1-2; 10 nucleotides line up with TRBD1. Germline values: CDR1 MNHEY, CDR2 SVGAGI. J lost 8 bases, V lost 6 bases, and 6 bases had no gene match. This CDR3 is 13 amino acids long. The CDR3 loop is CASSDRGRGGYTF. As DNA, the CDR3 is TGTGCCAGCAGCGACAGGGGGCGAGGGGGCTACACCTTC.

This chain links TRBV6-5 with TRBJ1-4; D is uncertain. Germline V gene lookup returns CDR1 MNHEY and CDR2 SVGAGI. This CDR3 is built from 14 residues. V lost 3 bases and J 6 bases, leaving 11 bases between the germline ends. In DNA form, the CDR3 reads TGTGCCAGCAGTTATGTCCCCGGGGATGAAAAACTGTTTTTT. This codes for CASSYVPGDEKLFF.

The rearrangement joins TRBV1 to TRBJ2-3; the D call in the table, TRBD2, was not verified against the DNA. TRBV1 is termed a pseudogene. CDR3 size: 13 residues. This CDR3 is CTSSLPGVDTQYF. The CDR3 coding sequence is TGCACCAGCAGCCTCCCCGGGGTAGATACGCAGTATTTT.

The chain combines TRBV19 with TRBJ2-6, with 10 bases identical to TRBD1. V lost 6 bases to trimming and J lost 1 base; unmatched junction nucleotides: 3. CDR1 and CDR2 from the germline V gene are LNHDA and SQIVND (reference sequence). This CDR3 has 16 residues. The CDR3 is CASSDRGPSGANVLTF. CDR3 bases: TGTGCCAGTAGCGACAGGGGGCCTTCTGGGGCCAACGTCCTGACTTTC. The full variable domain, completed using reference TRBV19 and TRBJ2-6, is DGGITQSPKYLFRKEGQNVTLSCEQNLNHDAMYWYRQDPGQGLRLIYYSQIVNDFQKGDIAEGYSVSREKKESFPLTVTSAQKNPTAFYLCASSDRGPSGANVLTFGAGSRLTVL.

The rearrangement links TRBV7-9 to TRBJ2-7, with 11 bases lining up with TRBD2. The CDR3 is made up of 17 amino acids. The germline CDR1 and CDR2 sequences are SEHNR and FQNEAQ (reference sequence). V lost 1 base and J lost 6; bases outside the gene matches: 11. The CDR3 DNA reads TGTGCCAGCAGCTTAGGAGGTAGCGGGGGGGCCGGTACCGAGCAGTACTTC. Amino acids: CASSLGGSGGAGTEQYF.

The chain carries TRBV6-5 and TRBJ1-5; TRBD1 might be the D (6 bases). The CDR3 length is 13 residues. CDR1 is MNHEY and CDR2 is SVGAGI in the germline V gene. The CDR3 is CATGRGADQPQHF. In DNA, the CDR3 is TGTGCTACGGGCAGGGGCGCGGATCAGCCCCAGCATTTT.

This sequence joins TRBV5-4 and TRBJ1-1; D call uncertain. The CDR3 consists of 13 residues. The germline gives CDR1 SGHNT, CDR2 YYREEE (reference sequence). The V end lost 3 bases, the J end lost 1 base, and 7 bases lay between the germline ends. The CDR3 region has the DNA TGTGCCAGCAGCTCGACTCCGAACACTGAAGCTTTCTTT. Translating gives CASSSTPNTEAFF.

The rearrangement uses TRBV4-3 and TRBJ2-1; possibly TRBD2 for D (6 bases). Germline CDR1 LGHNA, CDR2 YSLEER. The CDR3 has 16 amino acids. With 3 bases removed from V and 1 base from J, the gap between germline ends came to 13 bases. Written as DNA, the CDR3 is TGCGCCAGCAGCCAGAAGGCGGCGGGGTCCTACAATGAGCAGTTCTTC. This gives the protein CASSQKAAGSYNEQFF.